These T cell receptor beta chains were read from a single sample in a study of CD8 T cells in ankylosing spondylitis. TCRdb ran MiXCR on the 5' RACE reads and lists one entry per CDR3 protein. This table has 500,000 to 550,000 distinct CDR3 sequences, about 12% appearing once. Sequencing used blood, either unsorted or a sorted T cell fraction (not recorded which). The receptors originated from a male donor with ankylosing spondylitis. Each CDR3 is given with its conserved first and last residue. Each record gives: CDR3 protein, CDR3 DNA, J gene, V gene, D gene, clone size. D genes are given only for firm matches. Not all rows give a size; the values are once, few, many and, for expanded clones, a class.

CSASGTGGQETQYF	TGCAGCGCCTCCGGGACAGGGGGCCAAGAGACCCAGTACTTC	TRBJ2-5	TRBV29-1	TRBD1	few
CAISESTVGSGNTIYF	TGTGCCATCAGTGAGTCGACGGTCGGCTCTGGAAACACCATATATTTT	TRBJ1-3	TRBV10-3	.	many
CASGLDPGEQFF	TGTGCTAGTGGTTTGGATCCAGGTGAGCAGTTCTTC	TRBJ2-1	TRBV12-5	.	.
CASSGGPGTGHNEQFF	TGCGCCAGCAGCGGAGGTCCCGGGACAGGGCACAATGAGCAGTTCTTC	TRBJ2-1	TRBV5-1	TRBD1	few
CASSFSQGDTEAFF	TGTGCCAGCAGCTTTTCGCAGGGGGACACTGAAGCTTTCTTT	TRBJ1-1	TRBV7-8	TRBD1	.
CSANSGQGGRETQYF	TGCAGTGCTAACTCAGGACAGGGGGGACGGGAGACCCAGTACTTC	TRBJ2-5	TRBV20-1	TRBD1	.
CASSPVGTGVTEAFF	TGCGCCAGCAGCCCCGTCGGGACAGGGGTTACTGAAGCTTTCTTT	TRBJ1-1	TRBV5-1	TRBD1	few
CSASPPLAGVNEQFF	TGCAGTGCTAGCCCCCCCCTAGCGGGAGTGAATGAGCAGTTCTTC	TRBJ2-1	TRBV20-1	TRBD2	.
CASRPQVDTEAFF	TGTGCCAGCAGGCCCCAAGTGGACACTGAAGCTTTCTTT	TRBJ1-1	TRBV7-9	.	.
CAWSVLGSNTGELFF	TGTGCCTGGAGTGTTCTCGGGAGTAACACCGGGGAGCTGTTTTTT	TRBJ2-2	TRBV30	.	.
CATSRDLGTSGRGHNEQFF	TGTGCCACCAGCAGAGATTTAGGGACTAGCGGGAGAGGTCACAATGAGCAGTTCTTC	TRBJ2-1	TRBV15	TRBD2	.
CASSTRPATNEKLFF	TGTGCCAGCAGCACCAGACCGGCAACTAATGAAAAACTGTTTTTT	TRBJ1-4	TRBV9	.	.
CASSPPGSSGANVLTF	TGTGCCAGCAGTCCCCCCGGGAGCTCTGGGGCCAACGTCCTGACTTTC	TRBJ2-6	TRBV6-1	.	few
CASSWTSATQYF	TGTGCCAGCAGTTGGACTAGTGCTACGCAGTATTTT	TRBJ2-3	TRBV3-1	TRBD2	few
CASSEEKGAGNQPQHF	TGTGCCAGCAGTGAAGAGAAGGGGGCGGGCAATCAGCCCCAGCATTTT	TRBJ1-5	TRBV6-1	TRBD1	.
CASTSGWTSGANVLTF	TGCGCCAGCACCTCCGGGTGGACCTCTGGGGCCAACGTCCTGACTTTC	TRBJ2-6	TRBV5-1	.	.
CASSSGVAGGNEQFF	TGTGCCAGCAGCTCCGGGGTAGCGGGCGGGAATGAGCAGTTCTTC	TRBJ2-1	TRBV7-6	TRBD2	.
CATGQGASPLHF	TGTGCCACAGGACAGGGAGCTTCACCCCTCCACTTT	TRBJ1-6	TRBV27	TRBD1	many
CASTKGGWEAFF	TGTGCCAGCACGAAAGGTGGCTGGGAAGCTTTCTTT	TRBJ1-1	TRBV2	.	.
CASSLAPGVRGYTF	TGTGCCAGCAGCTTAGCTCCAGGGGTCAGGGGCTACACCTTC	TRBJ1-2	TRBV7-9	.	few
CASSQGGVYDQETQYF	TGTGCCAGCAGCCAAGGAGGCGTCTATGACCAAGAGACCCAGTACTTC	TRBJ2-5	TRBV4-2	.	few
CSALSFGRANNEQFF	TGCAGCGCCCTATCGTTCGGGAGGGCCAACAATGAGCAGTTCTTC	TRBJ2-1	TRBV20-1	TRBD2	many
CASSPSGYSTDTQYF	TGTGCCAGCAGCCCTAGCGGGTACAGCACAGATACGCAGTATTTT	TRBJ2-3	TRBV4-2	TRBD2	few
CSARDGGGNQPQHF	TGCAGTGCTAGAGATGGGGGCGGGAATCAGCCCCAGCATTTT	TRBJ1-5	TRBV20-1	.	few
CASSLDMGTGARNEQFF	TGCGCCAGCAGCTTGGATATGGGGACAGGGGCGAGAAATGAGCAGTTCTTC	TRBJ2-1	TRBV5-1	TRBD1	many
CASKLAGEVTDTQYF	TGCGCCAGCAAACTAGCGGGAGAGGTCACAGATACGCAGTATTTT	TRBJ2-3	TRBV5-1	TRBD2	.
CASSSQGFDGYTF	TGCGCCAGCAGCTCACAGGGGTTCGATGGCTACACCTTC	TRBJ1-2	TRBV5-1	TRBD1	.
CSAAGLAGSYNEQFF	TGCAGTGCCGCGGGACTAGCGGGATCCTACAATGAGCAGTTCTTC	TRBJ2-1	TRBV20-1	TRBD2	few
CASSVVPSGYNEQFF	TGTGCCAGCAGCGTAGTCCCTAGCGGCTACAATGAGCAGTTCTTC	TRBJ2-1	TRBV9	TRBD2	.
CSARVSLMWEQYF	TGCAGTGCTAGGGTCAGTCTGATGTGGGAGCAGTACTTC	TRBJ2-7	TRBV20-1	.	.
CASSFGAGVPTEAFF	TGTGCCAGCAGCTTCGGAGCGGGGGTCCCCACTGAAGCTTTCTTT	TRBJ1-1	TRBV7-2	.	.
CASSLAGSLDQPQHF	TGTGCCAGCAGCTTAGCGGGGTCCCTTGATCAGCCCCAGCATTTT	TRBJ1-5	TRBV11-2	.	few
CASSLGDRVSPYNEQFF	TGTGCCAGCAGCTTGGGGGACAGGGTATCTCCCTACAATGAGCAGTTCTTC	TRBJ2-1	TRBV5-6	TRBD1	.
CASREVQETQYF	TGTGCCAGCCGTGAGGTCCAAGAGACCCAGTACTTC	TRBJ2-5	TRBV7-2	.	few
CASSPDVETQYF	TGCGCCAGCAGCCCCGACGTGGAGACCCAGTACTTC	TRBJ2-5	TRBV5-1	.	.
CSGAGQGYINEQFF	TGCAGTGGGGCCGGACAGGGCTATATCAATGAGCAGTTCTTC	TRBJ2-1	TRBV20-1	TRBD1	few
CASTLTGLYPNSPLHF	TGTGCCAGCACCCTCACAGGGCTATATCCTAACTCACCCCTCCACTTT	TRBJ1-6	TRBV7-9	.	few
CASSPGQVADTQYF	TGTGCCAGCTCACCGGGACAGGTCGCAGATACGCAGTATTTT	TRBJ2-3	TRBV18	TRBD1	many
CASSSLVAGGPAIGELFF	TGTGCCAGCAGTTCGTTGGTAGCGGGAGGGCCTGCTATCGGGGAGCTGTTTTTT	TRBJ2-2	TRBV6-2/TRBV6-3	TRBD2	.
CASSSVPGLAGDAYF	TGCGCCAGCAGCTCAGTCCCGGGACTAGCGGGAGATGCGTATTTT	TRBJ2-3	TRBV5-1	TRBD2	.
CASSVGTSGRAGELFF	TGTGCCAGCAGCGTCGGGACTAGCGGGAGGGCCGGGGAGCTGTTTTTT	TRBJ2-2	TRBV7-9	TRBD2	many